This is a list of T cell receptor beta chains from one sample in a study of OX40 agonist ivuxolimab in advanced cancers. Assay used: immunoSEQ multiplex PCR; TCRdb lists only in-frame clones, some missing. The repertoire holds 66,000 or so clones, with roughly 90% as singletons. The sample was CD4+ or CD8+ T cells sorted from blood, taken in a trial of the OX40 agonist ivuxolimab. The source of these receptors is an adult with an advanced solid tumor such as melanoma, head and neck, liver or kidney cancer. Each CDR3 is given without its conserved first and last residue. D genes are given only for firm matches. Size values are once, few and many counts, or a class for expanded clones, and some rows have none.

j_call v_call d_call clone_size cdr3_aa
TRBJ2-1 TRBV6-5 NA NA ASSPDFAEQF
TRBJ2-2 TRBV19 NA NA ASSISGQFTGELF
TRBJ1-2 TRBV15 NA NA ATSGDYGYT
TRBJ2-3 TRBV6-4 TRBD2 NA ASSDSAGGAEDTQY
TRBJ2-5 TRBV4-1 TRBD1 NA ASSQGRGFETQY
TRBJ2-4 TRBV9 TRBD2 NA ASSTQREGKNIQY
TRBJ1-2 TRBV9 NA NA ASSVDAGVMEGYT
TRBJ1-6 TRBV2 NA NA ASSEALRVLYNSPLH
TRBJ2-3 TRBV28 NA NA ASSSQDSLVTDTQY
TRBJ2-7 TRBV7-8 NA NA ASSDRDASYEQY
TRBJ1-5 TRBV28 TRBD1 NA ASSYFGARQGRNQPQH
TRBJ1-5 TRBV30 NA NA AWSVGIGNQPQH
TRBJ1-2 TRBV7-2 NA NA ASTGQGVRDYT
TRBJ2-5 TRBV6-5 NA NA ASSPSVTKQTQY
TRBJ1-4 TRBV6-1 NA NA ASSEVGKLF
TRBJ1-5 TRBV6-1 TRBD1 NA ASIHGGGGQPQH
TRBJ1-2 TRBV7-9 NA NA ASSPDYGYT
TRBJ2-7 TRBV7-6 TRBD1 NA ASSSSGQGFYEQY
TRBJ1-3 TRBV6-6 NA NA ASSIMNTIY
TRBJ1-5 TRBV27 NA NA ASGPTLNQPQH
TRBJ1-5 TRBV10-3 NA once AIRVQGKDNQPQH
TRBJ2-3 TRBV27 TRBD1 few ASSWSQGAVATQY
TRBJ2-3 TRBV18 TRBD2 once ASSSLAGPSTDTQY